These 3 T cell receptor beta chains originate from one sample sequenced in a study of blood T cell repertoires in COVID-19. Measured with immunoSEQ multiplex PCR; TCRdb has only the in-frame clones, and not every one. Of 200,000 to 250,000 clones in the sample, over 75% were seen once. Sequencing was done on a sample of PBMCs or T cells enriched from blood (not recorded which). The receptor source for this set is a woman aged 45-65 years with acute COVID-19.

The gene calls are TRBV30 and TRBJ1-1; TRBD1 is a possible D gene (5 bases). The germline V gene has CDR1 GTSNPN and CDR2 SVGIG (reference sequence). The CDR3 is made up of 13 amino acids. V was clipped by 3 bases and J by 2 bases, with 10 bases between them. DNA for the CDR3: TGTGCCTGGAGCATCCAGGGAAACACTGAAGCTTTCTTT. Translating gives CAWSIQGNTEAFF.

This rearrangement joins TRBV18 to TRBJ1-1, with TRBD1 as a possible D gene (6 bases). This CDR3 comprises 14 residues. From germline, CDR1 is KGHSH and CDR2 LQKENI. V lost 0 bases, J lost 4 bases, and 9 bases lay in between. The DNA for the CDR3 is TGTGCCAGCTCACCACCCACAGGGATCACTGAAGCTTTCTTT. Its protein product is CASSPPTGITEAFF.

This clone was seen a few times. This sequence joins TRBV11-2 and TRBJ1-6; no clear D gene. Trimming shortened V by 2 bases and J by 2 bases, and 7 bases separated the two germline ends. The germline CDR1 and CDR2 sequences are SGHAT and FQNNGV. The CDR3 spans 15 residues. Here the CDR3 reads CASSLSTAYNSPLHF. As DNA, the CDR3 is TGTGCCAGCAGCTTAAGTACAGCCTATAATTCACCCCTCCACTTT. Looking up the rest from reference TRBV11-2 and TRBJ1-6 gives the full variable domain: EAGVAQSPRYKIIEKRQSVAFWCNPISGHATLYWYQQILGQGPKLLIQFQNNGVVDDSQLPKDRFSAERLKGVDSTLKIQPAKLEDSAVYLCASSLSTAYNSPLHFGNGTRLTVT.